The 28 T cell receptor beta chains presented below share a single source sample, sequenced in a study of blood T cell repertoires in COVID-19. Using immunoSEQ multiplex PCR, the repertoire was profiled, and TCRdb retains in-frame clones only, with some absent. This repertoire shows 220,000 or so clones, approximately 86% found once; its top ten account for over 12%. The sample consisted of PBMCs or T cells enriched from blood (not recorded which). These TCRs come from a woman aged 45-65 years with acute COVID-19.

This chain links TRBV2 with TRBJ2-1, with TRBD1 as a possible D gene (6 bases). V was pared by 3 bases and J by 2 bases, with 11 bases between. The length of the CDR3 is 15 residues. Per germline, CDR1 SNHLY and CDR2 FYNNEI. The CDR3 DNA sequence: TGTGCCAGCAGTGAGGTAGGACAGACCTACAATGAGCAGTTCTTC. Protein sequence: CASSEVGQTYNEQFF.

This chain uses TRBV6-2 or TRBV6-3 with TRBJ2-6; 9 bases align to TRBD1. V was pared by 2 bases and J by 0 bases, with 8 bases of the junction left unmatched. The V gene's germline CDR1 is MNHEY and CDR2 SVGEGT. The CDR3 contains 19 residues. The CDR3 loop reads CASSYNRGLPSSGANVLTF. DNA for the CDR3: TGTGCCAGCAGTTACAACAGGGGGCTCCCTAGCTCTGGGGCCAACGTCCTGACTTTC.

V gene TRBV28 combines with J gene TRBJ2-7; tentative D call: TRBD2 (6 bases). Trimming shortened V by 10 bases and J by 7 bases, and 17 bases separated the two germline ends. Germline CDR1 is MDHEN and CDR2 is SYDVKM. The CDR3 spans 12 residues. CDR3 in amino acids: CANRVAAMEQYF. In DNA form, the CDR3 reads TGTGCCAACCGGGTAGCGGCCATGGAGCAGTACTTC.

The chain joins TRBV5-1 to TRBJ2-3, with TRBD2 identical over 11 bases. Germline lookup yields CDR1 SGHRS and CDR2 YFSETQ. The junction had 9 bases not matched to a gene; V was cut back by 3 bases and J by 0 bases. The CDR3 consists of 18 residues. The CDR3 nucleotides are TGCGCCAGCAGCTCCGAACGGACTAGCGGGTCTAGCACAGATACGCAGTATTTT. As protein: CASSSERTSGSSTDTQYF.

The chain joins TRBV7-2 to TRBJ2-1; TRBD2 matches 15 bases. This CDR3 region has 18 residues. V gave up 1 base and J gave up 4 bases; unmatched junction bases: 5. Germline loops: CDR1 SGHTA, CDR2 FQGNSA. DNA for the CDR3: TGTGCCAGCAGCTTAGAGGGGACTAGCGGGAGGTATTACAATGAGCAGTTCTTC. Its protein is CASSLEGTSGRYYNEQFF. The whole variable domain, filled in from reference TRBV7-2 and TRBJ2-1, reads GAGVSQSPSNKVTEKGKDVELRCDPISGHTALYWYRQSLGQGLEFLIYFQGNSAPDKSGLPSDRFSAERTGGSVSTLTIQRTQQEDSAVYLCASSLEGTSGRYYNEQFFGPGTRLTVL.

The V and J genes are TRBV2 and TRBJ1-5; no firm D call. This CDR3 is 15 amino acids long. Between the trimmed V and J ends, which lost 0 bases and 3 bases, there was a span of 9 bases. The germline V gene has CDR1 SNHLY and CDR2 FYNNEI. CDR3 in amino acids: CASSEARSPNQPQHF. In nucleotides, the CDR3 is TGTGCCAGCAGTGAAGCGCGGAGCCCCAATCAGCCCCAGCATTTT.

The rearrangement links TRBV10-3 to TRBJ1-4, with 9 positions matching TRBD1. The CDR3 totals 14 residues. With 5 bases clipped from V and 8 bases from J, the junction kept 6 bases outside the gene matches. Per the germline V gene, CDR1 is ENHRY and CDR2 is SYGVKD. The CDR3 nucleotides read TGTGCCATCAGTACCGGACAGGGGCAGGAAAAACTGTTTTTT. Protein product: CAISTGQGQEKLFF.

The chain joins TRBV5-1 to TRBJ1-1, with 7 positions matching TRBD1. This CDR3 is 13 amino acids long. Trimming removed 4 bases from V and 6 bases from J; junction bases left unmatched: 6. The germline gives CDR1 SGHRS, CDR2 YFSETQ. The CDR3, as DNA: TGCGCCAGCAGCCCACAGGGGCGACCTGAAGCTTTCTTT. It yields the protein CASSPQGRPEAFF.

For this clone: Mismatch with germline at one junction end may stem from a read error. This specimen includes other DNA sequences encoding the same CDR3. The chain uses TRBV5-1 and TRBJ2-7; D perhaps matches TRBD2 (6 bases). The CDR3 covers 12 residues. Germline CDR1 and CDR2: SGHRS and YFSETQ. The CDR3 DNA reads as TGCGCCAGCAGTTTGGGAGGCTACGAGCAGTACTTC. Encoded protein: CASSLGGYEQYF.

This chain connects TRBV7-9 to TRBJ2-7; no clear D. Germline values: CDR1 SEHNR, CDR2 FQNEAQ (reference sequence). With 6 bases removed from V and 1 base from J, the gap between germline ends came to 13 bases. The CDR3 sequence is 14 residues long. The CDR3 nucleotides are TGTGCCAGCAGGGCCGGGTCCGGGTCCTACGAGCAGTACTTC. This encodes CASRAGSGSYEQYF.

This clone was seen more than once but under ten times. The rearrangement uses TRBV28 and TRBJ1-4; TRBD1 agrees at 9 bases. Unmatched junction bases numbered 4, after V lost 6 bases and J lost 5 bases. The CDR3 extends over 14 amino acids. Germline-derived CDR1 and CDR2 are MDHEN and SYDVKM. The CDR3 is CASRTGTGNEKLFF. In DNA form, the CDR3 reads TGTGCCAGCAGGACAGGGACAGGGAATGAAAAACTGTTTTTT.

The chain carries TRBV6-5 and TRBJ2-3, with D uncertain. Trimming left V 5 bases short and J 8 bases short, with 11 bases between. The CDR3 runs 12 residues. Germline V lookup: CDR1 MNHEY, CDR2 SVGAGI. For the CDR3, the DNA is TGTGCCAGCAGTCGCCCACAAAGTACGCAGTATTTT. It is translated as CASSRPQSTQYF.

CDR3 in DNA: TGTGCCAGCTCACCGGGCAGTCGGGAGCAGTACTTC. Protein product: CASSPGSREQYF. The chain uses TRBV18 and TRBJ2-7; D gene uncertain. V was pared by 3 bases and J by 7 bases, with 10 bases between. Per the germline V gene, CDR1 is KGHSH and CDR2 is LQKENI. The CDR3 covers 12 residues.

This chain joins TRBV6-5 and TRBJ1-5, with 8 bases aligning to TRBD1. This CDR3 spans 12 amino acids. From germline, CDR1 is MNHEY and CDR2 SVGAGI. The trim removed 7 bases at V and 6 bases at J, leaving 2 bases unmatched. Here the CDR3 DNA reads TGTGCCAGCACAGGGGGCTTTCAGCCCCAGCATTTT. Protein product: CASTGGFQPQHF.

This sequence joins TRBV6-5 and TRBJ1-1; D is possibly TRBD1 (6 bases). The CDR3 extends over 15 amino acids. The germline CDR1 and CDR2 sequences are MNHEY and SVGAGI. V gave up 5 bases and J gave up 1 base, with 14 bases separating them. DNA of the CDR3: TGTGCCAGCAGTCGAAGTCCAGGGGAGAACACTGAAGCTTTCTTT. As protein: CASSRSPGENTEAFF.

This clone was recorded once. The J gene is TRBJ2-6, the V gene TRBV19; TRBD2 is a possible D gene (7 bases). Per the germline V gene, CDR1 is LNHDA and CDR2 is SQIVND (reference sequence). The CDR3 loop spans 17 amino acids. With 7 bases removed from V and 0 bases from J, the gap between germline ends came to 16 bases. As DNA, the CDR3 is TGTGCCAGTAACCCGGGGGGCCCCCTCTCTGGGGCCAACGTCCTGACTTTC. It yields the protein CASNPGGPLSGANVLTF.

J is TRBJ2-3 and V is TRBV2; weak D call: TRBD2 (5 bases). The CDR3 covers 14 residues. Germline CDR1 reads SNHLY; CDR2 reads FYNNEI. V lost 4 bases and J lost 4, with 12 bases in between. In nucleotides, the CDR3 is TGTGCCAGCAGTGGTCTGACCGGGGCAGATACGCAGTATTTT. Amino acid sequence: CASSGLTGADTQYF.

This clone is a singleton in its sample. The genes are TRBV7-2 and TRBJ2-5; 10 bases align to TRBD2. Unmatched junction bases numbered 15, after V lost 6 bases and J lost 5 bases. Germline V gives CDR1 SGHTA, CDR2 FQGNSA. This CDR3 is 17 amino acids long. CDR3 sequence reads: CASRGRTPAGGPETQYF. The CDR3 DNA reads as TGTGCCAGCAGGGGCAGGACCCCAGCGGGAGGGCCGGAGACCCAGTACTTC.

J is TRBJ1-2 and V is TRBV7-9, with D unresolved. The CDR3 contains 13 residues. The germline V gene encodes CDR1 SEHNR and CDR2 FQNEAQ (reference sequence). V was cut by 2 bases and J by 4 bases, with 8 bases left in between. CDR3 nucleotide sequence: TGTGCCAGCAGCTTATCCAACACCTATGGCTACACCTTC. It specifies CASSLSNTYGYTF.

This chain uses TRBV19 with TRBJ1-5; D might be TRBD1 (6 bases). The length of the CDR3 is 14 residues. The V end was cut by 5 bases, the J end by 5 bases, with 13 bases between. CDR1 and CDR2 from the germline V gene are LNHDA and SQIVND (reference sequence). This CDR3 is CASSSNRAHQPQHF. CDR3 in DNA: TGTGCCAGTAGTTCTAACAGGGCACATCAGCCCCAGCATTTT.

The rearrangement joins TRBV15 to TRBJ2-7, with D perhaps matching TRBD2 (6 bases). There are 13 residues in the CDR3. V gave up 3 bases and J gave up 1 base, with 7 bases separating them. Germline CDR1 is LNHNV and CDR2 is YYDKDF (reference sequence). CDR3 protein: CATSSGTSYEQYF. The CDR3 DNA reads TGTGCCACCAGCAGCGGGACTTCCTACGAGCAGTACTTC.

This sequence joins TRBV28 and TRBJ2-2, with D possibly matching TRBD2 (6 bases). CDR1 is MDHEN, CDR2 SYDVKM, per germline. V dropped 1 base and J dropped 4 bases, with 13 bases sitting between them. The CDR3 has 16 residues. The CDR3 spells CASSLFLADLTGELFF. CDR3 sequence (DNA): TGTGCCAGCAGTTTATTCTTAGCGGACCTCACCGGGGAGCTGTTTTTT.

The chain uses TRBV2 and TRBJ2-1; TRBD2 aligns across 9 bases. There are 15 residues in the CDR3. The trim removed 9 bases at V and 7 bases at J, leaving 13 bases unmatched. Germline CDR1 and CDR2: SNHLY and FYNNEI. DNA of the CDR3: TGTGCCAGGGGGACTAGCCTACAAAGGAGGAATGAGCAGTTCTTC. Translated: CARGTSLQRRNEQFF.

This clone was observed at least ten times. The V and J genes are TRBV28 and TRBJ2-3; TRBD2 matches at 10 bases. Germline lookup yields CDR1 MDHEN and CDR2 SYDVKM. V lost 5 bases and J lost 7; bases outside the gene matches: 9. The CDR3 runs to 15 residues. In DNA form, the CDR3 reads TGTGCCAGCAGTCCAAAATTTAGCGGGGGGAATACGCAGTATTTT. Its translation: CASSPKFSGGNTQYF.

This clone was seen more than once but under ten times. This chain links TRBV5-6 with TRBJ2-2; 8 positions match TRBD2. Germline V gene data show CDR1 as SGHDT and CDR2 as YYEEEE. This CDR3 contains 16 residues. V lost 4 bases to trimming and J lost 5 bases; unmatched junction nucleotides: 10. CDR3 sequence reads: CASSPALGRATGELFF. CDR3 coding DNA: TGTGCCAGCAGCCCAGCTCTCGGGAGGGCTACCGGGGAGCTGTTTTTT.

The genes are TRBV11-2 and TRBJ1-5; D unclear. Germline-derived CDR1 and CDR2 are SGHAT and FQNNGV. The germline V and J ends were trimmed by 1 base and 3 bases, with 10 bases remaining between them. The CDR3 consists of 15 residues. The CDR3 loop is CASSLVSGYNQPQHF. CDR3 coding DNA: TGTGCCAGCAGCTTAGTTTCGGGGTACAATCAGCCCCAGCATTTT.

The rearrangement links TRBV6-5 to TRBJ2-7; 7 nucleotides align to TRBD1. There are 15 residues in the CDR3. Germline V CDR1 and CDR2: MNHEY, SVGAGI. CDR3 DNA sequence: TGTGCATTCGCAGGGTCCTCGACAGGGTTGGGCGAGCAGTACTTC. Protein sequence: CAFAGSSTGLGEQYF.

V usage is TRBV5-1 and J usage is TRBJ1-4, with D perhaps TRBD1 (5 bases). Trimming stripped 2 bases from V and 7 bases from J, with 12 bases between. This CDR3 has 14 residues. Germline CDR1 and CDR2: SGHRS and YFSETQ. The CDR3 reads CASSFGQGGEKLFF. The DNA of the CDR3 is TGCGCCAGCAGCTTCGGTCAGGGCGGTGAAAAACTGTTTTTT.